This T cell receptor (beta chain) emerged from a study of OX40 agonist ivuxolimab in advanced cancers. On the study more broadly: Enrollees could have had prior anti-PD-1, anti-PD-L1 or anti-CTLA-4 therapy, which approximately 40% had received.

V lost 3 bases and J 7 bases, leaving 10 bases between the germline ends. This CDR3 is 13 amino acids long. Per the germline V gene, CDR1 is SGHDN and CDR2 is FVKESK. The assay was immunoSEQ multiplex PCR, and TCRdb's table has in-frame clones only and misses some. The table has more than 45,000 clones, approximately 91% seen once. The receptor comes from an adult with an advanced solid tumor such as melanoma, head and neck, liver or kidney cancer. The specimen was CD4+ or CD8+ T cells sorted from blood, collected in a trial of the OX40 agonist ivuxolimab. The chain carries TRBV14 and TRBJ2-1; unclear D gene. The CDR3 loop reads CASSQPSSNEQFF. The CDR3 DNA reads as TGTGCCAGCAGCCAGCCCAGCAGTAATGAGCAGTTCTTC.